This TCR beta chain originates from a study of blood T cell repertoires in COVID-19. On the study more broadly: Acute-phase and convalescent COVID-19 samples originated in the United States, Italy and Spain. Nucleic acid was either cDNA or gDNA, and it came from T cells, B-cell-depleted T cells, or PBMCs.

In the original processing: Reference gene primer amplification gave nucleated cell count estimates. Data came from immunoSEQ multiplex PCR; TCRdb stores just in-frame clones and leaves some out. D and trimming come from the DNA, and the V and J calls and clone size come from that table. The sample lists tens of thousands of clones; over 65% were seen once. Germline loops: CDR1 LGHDT, CDR2 YNNKEL (reference sequence). Trimming removed 2 bases from V and 3 bases from J; junction bases left unmatched: 6. CDR3 length: 15 amino acids. The sample was peripheral blood. The receptor comes from a woman in her seventies with acute or convalescent COVID-19. This chain joins TRBV3-1 (or the pseudogene TRBV3-2) and TRBJ1-2, with 7 bases fitting TRBD1. In DNA form, the CDR3 reads TGTGCCAGCAGCCAACACGGGACAGACCACTATGGCTACACCTTC. Protein: CASSQHGTDHYGYTF.